The present TCR beta chain was sequenced within a study of blood T cell repertoires in COVID-19. Overall study context: PBMCs, B-cell-depleted T cells, or T cells provided the cDNA or gDNA that made up the material.

Original handling: Amplification of reference gene primers was used by the study to estimate nucleated cell counts. Sequencing used immunoSEQ multiplex PCR; TCRdb keeps in-frame clones, though not all of them. Clone size and the V and J calls come from that table; the DNA yielded D and trimming. The sample shows 200,000 to 250,000 clones, about 80% of them seen only once. Clinical histories supplied by participants themselves formed the basis of cohort assignment. Each recovered donor of Cohort 3 presented with two negative PCRs, clearance, or symptom resolution. V was shortened by 4 bases and J by 1 base, with 11 bases between the two germline ends. Germline values: CDR1 KGHSY, CDR2 FQNENV. The CDR3 is made up of 15 amino acids.

This chain joins TRBV16 and TRBJ2-1; no firm D call. The clonotype comes from a man aged 55 to 70 who had recovered from COVID-19. The sample comprised PBMCs or T cells enriched from blood (not recorded which). The CDR3 region is CASSPQLRSYNEQFF. In DNA, the CDR3 is TGTGCCAGCAGCCCGCAGCTGAGGTCCTACAATGAGCAGTTCTTC.